This is a list of T cell receptor beta chains from one sample in a study of blood T cell repertoires in COVID-19. Method: immunoSEQ multiplex PCR; TCRdb's copy keeps in-frame clones and lacks some. The repertoire has approximately 250,000 clones, 84% of them found once; the top ten carry 3.5% to 5%. Sequences were obtained from peripheral blood. These receptors were taken from a man in his fifties or sixties with acute or convalescent COVID-19. Both conserved end residues are part of each CDR3. A D gene is named only where the DNA matches it firmly. Expanded clones are given a class, and other clones once, few, many or no size at all.

TRBV18,few,TRBD2,TRBJ2-2,TGTGCCAGCTCACTGGGACTAGCGGCGACGGGGGCCGGGGAGCTGTTTTTT,CASSLGLAATGAGELFF
TRBV6-5,few,.,TRBJ1-5,TGTGCCAGCAGTACAGGGACGGAAAATCAGCCCCAGCATTTT,CASSTGTENQPQHF
TRBV20-1,.,.,TRBJ1-5,TGCAGTGCTAGTGGCTCCATAGAGCCCCAGCATTTT,CSASGSIEPQHF
TRBV27,once,.,TRBJ2-2,TGTGCCAGCAGTTCGGGGGAAGCCGGGGAGCTGTTTTTT,CASSSGEAGELFF
TRBV6-2/TRBV6-3,.,TRBD2,TRBJ2-5,TGTGCCAGCAGTTACTTTCCGGGACTAGCGGAAGAGACCCAGTACTTC,CASSYFPGLAEETQYF
TRBV29-1,.,.,TRBJ2-2,TGCAGCGTCGGGGGACTCACGAACACCGGGGAGCTGTTTTTT,CSVGGLTNTGELFF
TRBV24-1,.,TRBD1,TRBJ2-5,TGTGCCACCAGTGATTCGACAGGGGTGGAGACCCAGTACTTC,CATSDSTGVETQYF
TRBV5-6,.,.,TRBJ2-4,TGTGCCAGCAGCTTGAGGCAGGGCAAAAACATTCAGTACTTC,CASSLRQGKNIQYF
TRBV9,.,.,TRBJ2-2,TGTGCCAGCAGCCCCGGAAGCGGGTCGAACACCGGGGAGCTGTTTTTT,CASSPGSGSNTGELFF
TRBV18,.,TRBD1,TRBJ1-5,TGTGCCAGCTCACCGACAGGGGGAGGAGGGAATCAGCCCCAGCATTTT,CASSPTGGGGNQPQHF